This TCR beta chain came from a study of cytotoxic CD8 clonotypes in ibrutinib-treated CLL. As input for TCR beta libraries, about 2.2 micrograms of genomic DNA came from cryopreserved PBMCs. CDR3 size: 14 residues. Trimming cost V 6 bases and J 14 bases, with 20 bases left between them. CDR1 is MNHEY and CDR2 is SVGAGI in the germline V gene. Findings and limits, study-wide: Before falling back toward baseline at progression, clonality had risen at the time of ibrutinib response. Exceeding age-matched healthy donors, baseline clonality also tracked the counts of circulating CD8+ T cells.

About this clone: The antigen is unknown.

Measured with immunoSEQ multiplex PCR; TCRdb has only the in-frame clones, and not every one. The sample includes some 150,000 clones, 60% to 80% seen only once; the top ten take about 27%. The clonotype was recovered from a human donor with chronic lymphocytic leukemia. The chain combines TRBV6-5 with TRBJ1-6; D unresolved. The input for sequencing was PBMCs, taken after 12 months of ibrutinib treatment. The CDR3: CASRKKDGLLSLHF. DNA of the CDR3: TGTGCCAGCAGGAAGAAGGATGGGCTACTCTCCCTCCACTTT.